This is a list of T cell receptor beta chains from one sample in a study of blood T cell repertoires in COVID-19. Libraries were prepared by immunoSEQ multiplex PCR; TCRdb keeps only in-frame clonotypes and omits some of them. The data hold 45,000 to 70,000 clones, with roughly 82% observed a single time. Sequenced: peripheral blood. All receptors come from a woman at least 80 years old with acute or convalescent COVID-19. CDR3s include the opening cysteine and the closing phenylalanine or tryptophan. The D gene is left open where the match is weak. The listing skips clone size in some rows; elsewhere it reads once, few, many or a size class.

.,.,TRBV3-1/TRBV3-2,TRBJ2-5,CASSPGLQETQYF,TGTGCCAGCAGCCCGGGACTTCAAGAGACCCAGTACTTC
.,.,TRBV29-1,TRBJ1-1,CSVSQGDTEAFF,TGCAGCGTTTCACAGGGCGACACTGAAGCTTTCTTT
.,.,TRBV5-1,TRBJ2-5,CASSSGGLGETQYF,TGCGCCAGCAGCTCTGGCGGGCTGGGAGAGACCCAGTACTTC
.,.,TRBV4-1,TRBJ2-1,CASSQEIPLRTYNEQFF,TGCGCCAGCAGCCAAGAAATCCCACTTAGAACCTACAATGAGCAGTTCTTC
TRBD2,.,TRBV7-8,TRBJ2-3,CASSLGPSGNQDTQYF,TGTGCCAGCAGCTTAGGGCCTAGCGGGAATCAAGATACGCAGTATTTT
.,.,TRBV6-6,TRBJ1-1,CASSSTGIGHLLQAFF,TGTGCCAGCAGTTCTACAGGGATCGGGCATTTACTTCAAGCTTTCTTT
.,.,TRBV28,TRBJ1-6,CASSLRTVPLHF,TGTGCCAGCAGTCTCCGGACAGTTCCCCTCCACTTT
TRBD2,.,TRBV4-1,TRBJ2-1,CASSQALTSGGNNEQFF,TGCGCCAGCAGCCAAGCGCTGACTAGCGGGGGTAACAATGAGCAGTTCTTC
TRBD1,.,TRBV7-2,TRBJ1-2,CASSNGGQGGSYGYTF,TGTGCCAGCAGCAATGGAGGACAGGGAGGAAGCTATGGCTACACCTTC
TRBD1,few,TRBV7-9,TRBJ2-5,CASSLADRKETQYF,TGTGCCAGCAGCTTGGCGGACAGGAAAGAGACCCAGTACTTC
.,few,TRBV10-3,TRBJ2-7,CATRDTTVSDYEQYF,TGTGCCACCCGAGACACGACAGTTTCCGACTACGAGCAGTACTTC
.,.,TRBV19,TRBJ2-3,CASSTGNLAHTTQYF,TGTGCCAGTAGTACGGGGAATCTGGCGCACACGACGCAGTATTTT
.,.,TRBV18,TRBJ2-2,CASSLTDGGINGELFF,TGTGCCAGCTCACTCACGGACGGGGGTATCAACGGGGAGCTGTTTTTT
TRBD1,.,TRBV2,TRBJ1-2,CASRPGQGSKSYGYTF,TGTGCCAGCAGGCCGGGACAGGGGTCTAAGTCCTATGGCTACACCTTC
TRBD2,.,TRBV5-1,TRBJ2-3,CASSLGLAGGSTTDTQYF,TGCGCCAGCAGCCTAGGACTAGCGGGAGGCTCTACCACAGATACGCAGTATTTT
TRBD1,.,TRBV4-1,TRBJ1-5,CASSPDRGIQPQHF,TGCGCCAGCAGCCCCGACAGGGGTATTCAGCCCCAGCATTTT
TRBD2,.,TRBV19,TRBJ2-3,CASSPLGWGSGIQTDTQYF,TGTGCCAGTAGTCCGTTGGGTTGGGGGAGCGGGATTCAGACAGATACGCAGTATTTT
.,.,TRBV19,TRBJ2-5,CASRRGAGETQYF,TGTGCCAGTAGACGGGGGGCGGGCGAGACCCAGTACTTC
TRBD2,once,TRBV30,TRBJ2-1,CALTSGNSNEQFF,TGTGCTCTGACTAGCGGGAATAGCAATGAGCAGTTCTTC
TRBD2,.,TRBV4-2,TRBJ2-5,CASSALHQPGGTSTQETQYF,TGTGCCAGCAGCGCACTCCACCAACCTGGCGGGACTAGCACACAAGAGACCCAGTACTTC
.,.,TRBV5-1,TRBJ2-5,CASSAIGSQETQYF,TGCGCCAGCAGCGCCATCGGGTCCCAAGAGACCCAGTACTTC
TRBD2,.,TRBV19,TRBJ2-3,CASSTTSGSYPRPQYF,TGTGCCAGTAGTACTACTAGCGGGAGTTACCCCCGTCCGCAGTATTTT
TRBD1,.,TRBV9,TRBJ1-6,CASSEGTGSNSPLHF,TGTGCCAGCAGCGAGGGGACAGGGTCCAATTCACCCCTCCACTTT
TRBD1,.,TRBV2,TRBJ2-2,CASSGDRGGELFF,TGTGCCAGCAGTGGGGACAGGGGTGGGGAGCTGTTTTTT
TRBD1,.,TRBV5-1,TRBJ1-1,CASSLQGQGTEAFF,TGCGCCAGCAGCTTACAGGGGCAGGGCACTGAAGCTTTCTTT
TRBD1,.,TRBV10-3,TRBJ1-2,CAISEDRGGYGYTF,TGTGCCATCAGTGAAGACAGGGGAGGATATGGCTACACCTTC
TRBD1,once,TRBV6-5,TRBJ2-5,CASSPDRGFEETQYF,TGTGCCAGCAGCCCAGACAGGGGATTTGAAGAGACCCAGTACTTC
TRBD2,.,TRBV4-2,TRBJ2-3,CASSQGGAGGSADTQYF,TGTGCCAGCAGCCAAGGGGGAGCGGGGGGGAGCGCAGATACGCAGTATTTT
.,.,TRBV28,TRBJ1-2,CASSLPVGAGVWGYTF,TGTGCCAGCAGTTTACCCGTCGGGGCAGGGGTCTGGGGCTACACCTTC
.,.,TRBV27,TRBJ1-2,CASSVKRGGGYTF,TGTGCCAGCAGTGTTAAGCGGGGCGGCGGCTACACCTTC
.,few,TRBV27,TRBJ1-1,CASSLSPRGRGLF,TGTGCCAGCAGTTTATCTCCCCGGGGGAGGGGACTCTTT
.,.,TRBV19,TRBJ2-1,CASSIRGYEQFF,TGTGCCAGTAGTATCAGGGGCTATGAGCAGTTCTTC
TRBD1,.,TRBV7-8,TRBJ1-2,CASSFNPGQGSNGYTF,TGTGCCAGCAGCTTCAACCCGGGACAGGGATCGAATGGCTACACCTTC
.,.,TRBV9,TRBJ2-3,CASSVGAGSTDTQYF,TGTGCCAGCAGCGTAGGGGCGGGAAGCACAGATACGCAGTATTTT
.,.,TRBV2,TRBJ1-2,CASSPTIYGYTF,TGTGCCAGCAGTCCCACAATCTATGGCTACACCTTC
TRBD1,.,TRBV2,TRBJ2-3,CASSPAGTATDTQYF,TGTGCCAGCAGTCCCGCTGGGACAGCCACAGATACGCAGTATTTT
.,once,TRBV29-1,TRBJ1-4,CSVGAGVNEKLFF,TGCAGCGTTGGGGCAGGGGTTAATGAAAAACTGTTTTTT
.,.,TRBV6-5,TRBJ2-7,CASSYSSSGEQYF,TGTGCCAGCAGTTACTCATCTTCGGGTGAGCAGTACTTC
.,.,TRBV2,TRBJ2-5,CASSGEEGAQETQYF,TGTGCCAGCAGTGGCGAGGAGGGGGCGCAAGAGACCCAGTACTTC
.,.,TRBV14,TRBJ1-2,CASSPAVRAGYGYTF,TGTGCCAGCAGCCCCGCTGTCAGGGCCGGCTATGGCTACACCTTC
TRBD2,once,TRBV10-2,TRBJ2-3,CASSREGSTDTQYF,TGCGCCAGCAGCCGGGAGGGAAGCACAGATACGCAGTATTTT
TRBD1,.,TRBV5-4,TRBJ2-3,CASSRQGPTSTDTQYF,TGTGCCAGCAGTCGACAGGGCCCGACTAGCACAGATACGCAGTATTTT
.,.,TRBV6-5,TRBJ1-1,CASSYRRTDNTEAFF,TGTGCCAGCAGTTACCGGCGGACAGACAACACTGAAGCTTTCTTT
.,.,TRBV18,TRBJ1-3,CASSPIVQADTGNTIYF,TGTGCCAGCTCACCGATCGTCCAGGCTGATACTGGAAACACCATATATTTT
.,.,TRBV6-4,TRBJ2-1,CASSDIVGVQQFF,TGTGCCAGCAGTGACATCGTCGGGGTTCAGCAGTTCTTC
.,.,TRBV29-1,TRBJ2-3,CSPTKGTDTQYF,TGCAGCCCCACGAAGGGGACAGATACGCAGTATTTT